The 23 T cell receptor beta chains listed next were all sequenced from one sample in a study of blood T cell repertoires in COVID-19. Method: immunoSEQ multiplex PCR; TCRdb's copy keeps in-frame clones and lacks some. The sample gives 250,000 or so clones, about 89% of which show up once; 8% to 10% is in the top ten. The specimen was PBMCs or T cells enriched from blood (not recorded which). These receptors originate from a man aged 40-49 years who had recovered from COVID-19.

The chain employs TRBV7-9 and TRBJ1-5; TRBD1 might be the D (5 bases). The CDR3 is 16 residues long. Trimming left V 2 bases short and J 2 bases short, with 13 bases between. The germline CDR1 and CDR2 sequences are SEHNR and FQNEAQ (reference sequence). The CDR3 nucleotides are TGTGCCAGCAGCTTACAGGGTAATTTGGGCAATCAGCCCCAGCATTTT. This encodes CASSLQGNLGNQPQHF.

V gene TRBV5-8 combines with J gene TRBJ1-6; 8 bases are a match to TRBD1. V lost 3 bases to trimming and J lost 6 bases; unmatched junction nucleotides: 11. The CDR3 loop spans 17 amino acids. The germline gives CDR1 SGHTS, CDR2 YDEGEE. For the CDR3, the DNA is TGTGCCAGCAGCTGGACCCCTAGACAGGGGTTTAATTCACCCCTCCACTTT. This sequence encodes CASSWTPRQGFNSPLHF. Looking up the rest from reference TRBV5-8 and TRBJ1-6 gives the full variable domain: EAGVTQSPTHLIKTRGQQATLRCSPISGHTSVYWYQQALGLGLQFLLWYDEGEERNRGNFPPRFSGRQFPNYSSELNVNALELEDSALYLCASSWTPRQGFNSPLHFGNGTRLTVT.

CDR3 nucleotides: TGTGCCAGCAGCCCAAGTCAGGGGTTGGGAACCTACGAGCAGTACTTC. Protein sequence: CASSPSQGLGTYEQYF. J is TRBJ2-7 and V is TRBV9; D might be TRBD1 (6 bases). V gave up 4 bases and J gave up 2 bases, with 19 bases separating them. Looked up from germline, CDR1 is SGDLS and CDR2 is YYNGEE. The CDR3 sequence is 16 residues long.

V usage is TRBV18 and J usage is TRBJ1-1; 8 nucleotides line up with TRBD1. Germline V CDR1 and CDR2: KGHSH, LQKENI. The CDR3 runs to 15 residues. The J segment lost 1 base and the V segment lost 6 bases, leaving 7 bases of the junction unmatched. CDR3 protein: CASSERGQGNTEAFF. CDR3 coding DNA: TGTGCCAGCTCCGAAAGAGGACAGGGGAACACTGAAGCTTTCTTT.

The rearrangement uses TRBV2 and TRBJ2-7, with 10 bases identical to TRBD2. V lost 8 bases to trimming and J lost 4 bases; unmatched junction nucleotides: 11. Germline V gene lookup returns CDR1 SNHLY and CDR2 FYNNEI. The CDR3 loop spans 15 amino acids. The CDR3 here is CASSLIAGGSYEQYF. CDR3 sequence (DNA): TGTGCCAGCTCACTGATAGCGGGAGGTAGTTACGAGCAGTACTTC.

The chain links TRBV4-2 to TRBJ1-1, with no clear D. The V and J ends lost 4 bases and 0 bases respectively, with 12 bases between them. The germline V gene encodes CDR1 LGHNA and CDR2 YNFKEQ. This CDR3 region has 15 residues. CDR3 bases: TGTGCCAGCAGCCCTTTTCCGGAGTTGAACACTGAAGCTTTCTTT. Residues: CASSPFPELNTEAFF.

The CDR3: CASSAVPPDRATNEKLFF. The DNA for the CDR3 is TGTGCCAGCAGCGCCGTACCCCCCGACAGAGCAACTAATGAAAAACTGTTTTTT. The chain combines TRBV9 with TRBJ1-4, with a possible D match to TRBD1 (5 bases). Germline V gene lookup returns CDR1 SGDLS and CDR2 YYNGEE. Trimming left V 3 bases short and J 0 bases short, with 18 bases between. The CDR3 is 18 residues long.

The chain has TRBV6-5 and TRBJ1-1; 9 nucleotides match TRBD1. This CDR3 is built from 14 residues. CDR1 and CDR2 (germline): MNHEY, SVGAGI. Trimming cost V 5 bases and J 5 bases; bases outside gene matches: 6. The CDR3 loop is CASSKQGARTEAFF. The CDR3 coding sequence is TGTGCCAGCAGTAAACAGGGGGCGCGGACTGAAGCTTTCTTT.

V usage is TRBV2 and J usage is TRBJ1-1; D is possibly TRBD1 (6 bases). The germline CDR1 and CDR2 sequences are SNHLY and FYNNEI. CDR3 length: 14 residues. Deletions cut 6 bases from V and 2 bases from J, with 13 bases between. CDR3 sequence: CASSGQSHNTEAFF. In DNA form, the CDR3 reads TGTGCCAGCAGCGGACAGAGCCATAACACTGAAGCTTTCTTT.

The chain joins TRBV11-2 to TRBJ2-7; the D gene is possibly TRBD2 (6 bases). This CDR3 spans 18 amino acids. Germline loops: CDR1 SGHAT, CDR2 FQNNGV. V was clipped by 2 bases and J by 0 bases, with 20 bases between them. The CDR3 coding sequence is TGTGCCAGCAGCTTATTCGTCTGGAGGGCCCGGAACTCCTACGAGCAGTACTTC. Encoded protein: CASSLFVWRARNSYEQYF. Drawing the rest from reference TRBV11-2 and TRBJ2-7, the complete variable domain is EAGVAQSPRYKIIEKRQSVAFWCNPISGHATLYWYQQILGQGPKLLIQFQNNGVVDDSQLPKDRFSAERLKGVDSTLKIQPAKLEDSAVYLCASSLFVWRARNSYEQYFGPGTRLTVT.

V gene TRBV7-2 combines with J gene TRBJ1-3; possibly TRBD1 for D (6 bases). The CDR3 is 16 amino acids. The germline V and J ends were trimmed by 5 bases and 4 bases, with 18 bases remaining between them. Germline CDR1 is SGHTA and CDR2 is FQGNSA. The CDR3 reads CASSTRRGARGNTIYF. CDR3 nucleotide sequence: TGTGCCAGCAGCACTCGCCGGGGGGCGCGGGGAAACACCATATATTTT.

The chain uses TRBV30 and TRBJ1-1, with TRBD1 matching over 9 bases. The CDR3 consists of 14 residues. Unmatched junction bases numbered 15, after V lost 5 bases and J lost 11 bases. Germline V gives CDR1 GTSNPN, CDR2 SVGIG (reference sequence). CDR3 coding DNA: TGTGCCTGGGGGACGGTGGGGAGAGGGACAGGGGCTTTCTTT. This gives the protein CAWGTVGRGTGAFF. Full variable domain (outside the CDR3, taken from reference TRBV30 and TRBJ1-1): SQTIHQWPATLVQPVGSPLSLECTVEGTSNPNLYWYRQAAGRGLQLLFYSVGIGQISSEVPQNLSASRPQDRQFILSSKKLLLSDSGFYLCAWGTVGRGTGAFFGQGTRLTVV.

V gene TRBV3-1 (or the pseudogene TRBV3-2) combines with J gene TRBJ2-7, with 16 nucleotides matching TRBD2. Germline CDR1 is LGHDT and CDR2 is YNNKEL (reference sequence). V trimming: 3 bases; J trimming: 6 bases; junction bases outside the gene matches: 8. This CDR3 has 17 amino acids. In DNA form, the CDR3 reads TGTGCCAGCAGCCATCCGGGACTAGCGGGGGGGCCAAGCGAGCAGTACTTC. Residues: CASSHPGLAGGPSEQYF.

This clone has a single count. The chain links TRBV4-1 to TRBJ2-3; 8 positions match TRBD1. V lost 0 bases and J lost 5; bases outside the gene matches: 10. The CDR3 is made up of 17 amino acids. Germline V gene sequence: CDR1 MGHRA, CDR2 YSYEKL. The CDR3 loop is CASSQDLGAGGLDTQYF. As DNA, the CDR3 is TGCGCCAGCAGCCAAGATCTCGGGGCAGGGGGCTTAGATACGCAGTATTTT.

The chain employs TRBV10-3 and TRBJ1-4; D remains ambiguous. Germline-derived CDR1 and CDR2 are ENHRY and SYGVKD. The CDR3 totals 13 residues. The germline V and J ends were trimmed by 4 bases and 8 bases, with 11 bases remaining between them. The CDR3 bases are TGTGCCATCAGTGTCGCTTCAGAAGAAAAACTGTTTTTT. Its protein product is CAISVASEEKLFF.

The CDR3 is CASSPDRLITYEQYF. The CDR3 DNA reads as TGTGCCAGCAGTCCAGACAGGTTAATTACCTACGAGCAGTACTTC. This chain connects TRBV6-5 to TRBJ2-7; tentative D call: TRBD1 (6 bases). This CDR3 has 15 residues. Germline CDR1 and CDR2: MNHEY and SVGAGI. V lost 5 bases, J lost 2 bases, and 16 bases lay in between.

This clone was counted a single time. This rearrangement joins TRBV30 to TRBJ2-3, with D maybe TRBD2 (5 bases). The CDR3 sequence is 16 residues long. Trimming cost V 0 bases and J 2 bases, with 15 bases left between them. Germline loops: CDR1 GTSNPN, CDR2 SVGIG (reference sequence). CDR3 sequence: CAWSVDGLGTTDTQYF. The CDR3 DNA sequence: TGTGCCTGGAGTGTAGATGGACTTGGAACCACAGATACGCAGTATTTT.

V usage is TRBV9 and J usage is TRBJ2-1; 9 bases match TRBD1. Germline V CDR1 and CDR2: SGDLS, YYNGEE. This CDR3 spans 14 amino acids. V lost 4 bases to trimming and J lost 5 bases; unmatched junction nucleotides: 4. The CDR3 loop is CASSPTGGNNEQFF. In nucleotides, the CDR3 is TGTGCCAGCAGCCCGACAGGGGGGAACAATGAGCAGTTCTTC.

V is TRBV5-1 and J is TRBJ2-1, with 10 bases that match TRBD2. Germline CDR1 SGHRS, CDR2 YFSETQ. The J segment lost 7 bases and the V segment lost 2 bases, leaving 3 bases of the junction unmatched. This CDR3 contains 14 residues. CDR3 in amino acids: CASSFTSGVNEQFF. The CDR3 DNA reads TGCGCCAGCAGCTTCACTAGCGGGGTTAATGAGCAGTTCTTC.

This chain links TRBV9 with TRBJ2-3; no firm D call. The CDR3 totals 15 residues. Germline V CDR1 and CDR2: SGDLS, YYNGEE. The V gene lost 3 bases and the J gene lost 2 bases, with 13 bases spanning the gap. This CDR3 reads CASSGERQPTDTQYF. CDR3 coding DNA: TGTGCCAGCAGCGGAGAGCGCCAGCCCACAGATACGCAGTATTTT.

DNA for the CDR3: TGTGCCAGCAGCCCCAGGACAGCTAACTATGGCTACACCTTC. Translating gives CASSPRTANYGYTF. This chain connects TRBV3-1 (or the pseudogene TRBV3-2) to TRBJ1-2, with a weak D call TRBD1 (6 bases). The CDR3 totals 14 residues. V lost 4 bases and J lost 0, with 9 bases in between. Germline loops: CDR1 LGHDT, CDR2 YNNKEL (reference sequence).

In this sample, this clone turned up once. The V and J genes are TRBV6-5 and TRBJ1-5, with a tentative D call TRBD1 (6 bases). The V gene's germline CDR1 is MNHEY and CDR2 SVGAGI. CDR3 length equals 15 residues. V was trimmed by 6 bases and J by 5 bases, leaving 17 bases between them. In DNA, the CDR3 is TGTGCCAGCAGAGACGGGACAAAAGGTGATCAGCCCCAGCATTTT. Its protein is CASRDGTKGDQPQHF.

This rearrangement joins TRBV2 to TRBJ1-2; the match to TRBD1 covers 7 bases. CDR3 length equals 15 residues. V shed 2 bases and J 0 bases; nucleotides not matched to a gene: 3. Germline CDR1 SNHLY, CDR2 FYNNEI. The CDR3 region has the DNA TGTGCCAGCAGTGAATTGGGGACAGCTAACTATGGCTACACCTTC. Its translation is CASSELGTANYGYTF.